This T cell receptor (beta chain) was captured by sequencing in a study of cytomegalovirus exposure and HLA in healthy donors. Study findings and constraints: Listed as cytomegalovirus-associated were 150 to 200 TCR beta chains. Most TCR sequences were seen very rarely across donors, but some public TCRs occurred in many.

As to this clone: Antigen: not known.

The CDR3 runs 16 residues. V dropped 2 bases and J dropped 3 bases, with 14 bases sitting between them. Germline assignment: CDR1 SGHDT and CDR2 YYEEEE. Repertoires were generated with immunoSEQ multiplex PCR, while TCRdb's copy carries only in-frame clones and drops some. The sample has about 220,000 clones; 75% to 95% are singletons. The sample was PBMCs. The sequence derives from a young woman in good health and CMV-seronegative. The J gene is TRBJ2-2, the V gene TRBV5-6; D might be TRBD2 (6 bases). CDR3: CASSFGAGRDTGELFF. The DNA for the CDR3 is TGTGCCAGCAGCTTCGGGGCGGGAAGGGACACCGGGGAGCTGTTTTTT.